The clone carrying this TCR beta chain was detected a few times. Its matching antigen is unknown. The data are from a study of somatic mutations in cytotoxic T cells in rheumatoid arthritis. The V end was cut by 6 bases, the J end by 0 bases, with 12 bases between. The length of the CDR3 is 14 residues. The V gene's germline CDR1 is MNHEY and CDR2 SVGAGI. Study conclusions and caveats: What antigens the expanded CD8+ clones targeted remained unknown.

Some clones are missing from TCRdb's copy, which holds only in-frame ones; the method was immunoSEQ multiplex PCR. The data contain about 23,000 clones, 75% to 80% of them singletons. The receptor comes from an adult with rheumatoid arthritis. The chain couples TRBV6-5 to TRBJ2-7; perhaps TRBD2 as D (6 bases). Sequenced input: CD8+ T cells sorted from blood. The CDR3 bases are TGTGCCAGCAGACCCTTTAGCGGCTCCTACGAGCAGTACTTC. It is translated as CASRPFSGSYEQYF.